This T cell receptor beta chain was observed in a study of T cells in Graves' hyperthyroidism and ophthalmopathy. The germline V gene has CDR1 SGHAT and CDR2 FQNNGV. The germline V and J ends were trimmed by 1 base and 6 bases, with 8 bases remaining between them. The CDR3 runs 13 residues. The investigators amplified TCR beta CDR3 regions from RNA transcripts. Primed by the HTBI set, a first-round RT-PCR was run on the TCR CDR3. Via MiXCR, TCRdb re-called the multiplex PCR reads, giving one row per CDR3 protein. The sample lists approximately 710,000 distinct CDR3 sequences, 17% occurring once. This clonotype was seen many times. Clinical symptoms, serum thyroxine and TRAb, thyroid ultrasound and orbital computed tomography together formed the diagnostic basis.

This sequence originates from a man between 45 and 60 years old with Graves' hyperthyroidism. Input material: blood. The V and J genes are TRBV11-2 and TRBJ2-3; D call uncertain. The CDR3 region is CASSLVVRDTQYF. The CDR3 region has the DNA TGTGCCAGCAGCTTAGTCGTCCGGGATACGCAGTATTTT.